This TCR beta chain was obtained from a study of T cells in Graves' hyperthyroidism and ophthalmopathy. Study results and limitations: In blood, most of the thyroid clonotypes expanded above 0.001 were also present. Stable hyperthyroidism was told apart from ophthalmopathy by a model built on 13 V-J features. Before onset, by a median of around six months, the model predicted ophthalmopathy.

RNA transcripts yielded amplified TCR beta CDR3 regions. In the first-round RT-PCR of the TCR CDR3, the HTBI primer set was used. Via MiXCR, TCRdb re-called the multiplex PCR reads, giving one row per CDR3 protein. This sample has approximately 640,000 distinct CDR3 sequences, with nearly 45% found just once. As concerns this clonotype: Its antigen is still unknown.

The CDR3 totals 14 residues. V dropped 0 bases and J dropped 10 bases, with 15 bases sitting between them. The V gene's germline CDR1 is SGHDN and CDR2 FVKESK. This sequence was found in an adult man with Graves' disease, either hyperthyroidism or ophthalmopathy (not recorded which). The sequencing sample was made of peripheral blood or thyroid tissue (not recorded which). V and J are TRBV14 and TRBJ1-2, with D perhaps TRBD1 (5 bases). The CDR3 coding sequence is TGTGCCAGCAGCCAAGAGGACAACCTAAATGTCTACACCTTC. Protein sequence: CASSQEDNLNVYTF. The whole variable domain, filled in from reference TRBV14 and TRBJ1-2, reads EAGVTQFPSHSVIEKGQTVTLRCDPISGHDNLYWYRRVMGKEIKFLLHFVKESKQDESGMPNNRFLAERTGGTYSTLKVQPAELEDSGVYFCASSQEDNLNVYTFGSGTRLTVV.